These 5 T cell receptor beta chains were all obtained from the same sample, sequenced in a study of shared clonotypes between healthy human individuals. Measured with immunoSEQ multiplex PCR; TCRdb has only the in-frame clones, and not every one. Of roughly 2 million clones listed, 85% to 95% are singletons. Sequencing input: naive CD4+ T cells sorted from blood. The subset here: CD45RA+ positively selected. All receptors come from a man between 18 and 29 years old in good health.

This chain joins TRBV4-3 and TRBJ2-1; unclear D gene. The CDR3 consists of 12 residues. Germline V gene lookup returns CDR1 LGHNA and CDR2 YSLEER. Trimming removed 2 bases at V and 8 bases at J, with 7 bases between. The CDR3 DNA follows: TGCGCCAGCAGCCAAACACGGGATGAGCAGTTCTTC. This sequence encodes CASSQTRDEQFF.

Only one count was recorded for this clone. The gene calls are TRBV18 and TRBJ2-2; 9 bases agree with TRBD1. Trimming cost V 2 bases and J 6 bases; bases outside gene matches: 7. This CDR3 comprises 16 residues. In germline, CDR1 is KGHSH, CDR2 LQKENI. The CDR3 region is CASSPAGTGYAGELFF. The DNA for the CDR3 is TGTGCCAGCTCACCAGCCGGGACAGGGTACGCCGGGGAGCTGTTTTTT.

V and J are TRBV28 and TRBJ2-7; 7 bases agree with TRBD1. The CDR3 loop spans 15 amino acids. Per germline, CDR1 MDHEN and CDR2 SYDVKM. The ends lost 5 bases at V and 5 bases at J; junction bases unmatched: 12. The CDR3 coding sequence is TGTGCCAGCAGTCCCAAGTCATCGACAGGGAACGAGCAGTACTTC. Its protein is CASSPKSSTGNEQYF.

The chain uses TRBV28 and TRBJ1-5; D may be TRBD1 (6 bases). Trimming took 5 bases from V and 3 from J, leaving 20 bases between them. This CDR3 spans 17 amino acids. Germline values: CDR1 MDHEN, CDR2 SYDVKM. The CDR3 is CASSLSQGRALNQPQHF. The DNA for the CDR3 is TGTGCCAGCAGTCTTTCACAGGGCAGGGCGCTCAATCAGCCCCAGCATTTT.

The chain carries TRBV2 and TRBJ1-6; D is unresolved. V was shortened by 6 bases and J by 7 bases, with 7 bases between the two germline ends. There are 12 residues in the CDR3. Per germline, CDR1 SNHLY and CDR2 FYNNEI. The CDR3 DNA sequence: TGTGCCAGCAGCATCAGGAATTCACCCCTCCACTTT. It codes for CASSIRNSPLHF.